The 5 T cell receptor beta chains given below trace back to one sample, sequenced in a study of T cell responses to AZD1222 COVID-19 vaccine. The assay was immunoSEQ multiplex PCR, and TCRdb's table has in-frame clones only and misses some. The sample lists about 150,000 clones, 90% occurring once. The starting material was peripheral blood, obtained on day 0 of AZD1222 vaccination. These receptors originate from an adult in good health.

The V gene is TRBV11-2, the J gene TRBJ2-2; no reliable D call. The CDR3 contains 14 residues. The V gene lost 2 bases and the J gene lost 2 bases, with 6 bases spanning the gap. From germline, CDR1 is SGHAT and CDR2 FQNNGV. The CDR3 region is CASSLNPNTGELFF. The CDR3 nucleotides are TGTGCCAGCAGCTTAAACCCTAACACCGGGGAGCTGTTTTTT.

The CDR3, as DNA: TGTGCCAGCAGCGTTCGCCGGGACGGCTATGGCTACACCTTC. Encoded protein: CASSVRRDGYGYTF. The chain links TRBV9 to TRBJ1-2, with D maybe TRBD1 (5 bases). This CDR3 has 14 residues. Germline values: CDR1 SGDLS, CDR2 YYNGEE. Trimming took 2 bases from V and 4 from J, leaving 12 bases between them.

This clone was counted a single time. This chain connects TRBV4-3 to TRBJ1-5; D is unclear. V lost 0 bases and J lost 2, with 8 bases in between. The CDR3 runs to 15 residues. The germline gives CDR1 LGHNA, CDR2 YSLEER. CDR3 coding DNA: TGCGCCAGCAGCCAAGAAGGGTCAGGCAATCAGCCCCAGCATTTT. Amino acid sequence: CASSQEGSGNQPQHF.

In nucleotides, the CDR3 is TGCGCCAGCAGGGTCAATTACAGGGTAACGGATGGCTACACCTTC. It yields the protein CASRVNYRVTDGYTF. The chain uses TRBV4-3 and TRBJ1-2, with a weak D call TRBD1 (6 bases). The V gene lost 6 bases and the J gene lost 6 bases, with 20 bases spanning the gap. The CDR3 covers 15 residues. Germline lookup yields CDR1 LGHNA and CDR2 YSLEER.

J is TRBJ1-5 and V is TRBV6-1, with D possibly matching TRBD1 (5 bases). The CDR3 length is 16 residues. Germline V gene data show CDR1 as MNHNS and CDR2 as SASEGT. The germline V and J ends were trimmed by 2 bases and 7 bases, with 18 bases remaining between them. The CDR3 protein is CASSENSGYPLQPQHF. Written as DNA, the CDR3 is TGTGCCAGCAGTGAAAATTCAGGGTACCCCCTGCAGCCCCAGCATTTT.